This T cell receptor beta chain was sequenced for a study of shared clonotypes between healthy human individuals (dated by TCRdb to the early 2020s). Regarding the study in general: Two women and a few men aged 18 to 49 years were included in the cohort. For each donor, three plates each were used for CD4 naive and CD4 memory, two plates were used for CD8 naive, and one plate was used for CD8 memory. The study deeply sequenced blood TCR repertoires of five healthy adults to estimate repertoire size and the extent of clonotype sharing between individuals. To increase sequencing depth and limit assay-specific biases, different laboratories used diverse techniques to prepare libraries and sequence TCR repertoires. Each donor's leukapheresis produced roughly between roughly 0.85 and 10 billion PBMCs. The paper as a whole reports these results and caveats: Pairwise subsampling indicated that sequencing depth was expected to affect the degree of clonotype sharing among donors. Compared with non-shared clonotypes, the clonotypes found in all four sorted-subset donors had higher generation probabilities. Across four donors, approximately 5% of naive CD4, roughly 3.8% of naive CD8, about 2.3% of memory CD4, and approximately 0.4% of memory CD8 clonotypes were shared. The small number of donors limited the genetic and exposure-history diversity represented. Naive subsets generally had larger estimated clonotype richness than memory subsets did. Incomplete sequencing was indicated by rarefaction of sorted-subset datasets, despite the large sequencing depth. Sampling was restricted to blood, and TCR repertoires in tissue are likely to differ from TCR repertoires in blood.

TCR CDR3 regions were amplified from genomic DNA by multiplex PCR using the deep immunoSEQ assay. For each cell subset, the extracted genomic DNA was distributed evenly across all wells of several immunoSEQ 96-well plates, and each plate served as one replicate. For sorted subsets, each replicate PCR was loaded with about 0.2 ug genomic DNA, equivalent to about 33,000 T cell genomes. Purified libraries were quantified with a Qubit 3.0 fluorometer, sized on a Bioanalyzer 2100, and re-quantified with the KAPA Library Quantification kit. Every immunoSEQ 96-well plate was sequenced on a dedicated single-read 150-cycle Illumina NextSeq 550 flow cell. From the authors' description of their analysis: The immunoSEQ output contained only junctional sequences without quality scores, so filtering could not match that applied to full-length reads. To assign V/J genes and CDR3, sequences were annotated against IMGT germline references using PyIR, a Python wrapper for IgBLAST v1.9. Reads were filtered out if the reads had weak V/J assignments (E-value above 1e-6), no CDR3, stop codons, out-of-frame junctions, or ambiguous translated residues. A V3J clonotype was defined by an identical inferred V gene, J gene, and CDR3 amino acid sequence. Percentage overlap between repertoires was calculated by dividing the number of shared unique clonotypes by the size of the smaller repertoire. Three approaches were used to assess repertoire richness: RTK rarefaction, the Chao1 estimator, and Recon v2.1 estimates of unobserved clonotypes. OLGA was used to compute generation probabilities for all TCRbeta clonotypes that the gDNA method yielded from a few donors. TCRdb obtained this table from immuneACCESS and retained in-frame rearrangements with V and J assigned. These tables miss some clones; where compared with another copy, unresolved V genes account for less than half of the shortfall, and the remainder is unexplained. V and J calls and clone size are as listed in that table; D and trimming were resolved from the DNA. Here the sample has over a million clones; 65% to 80% occur a single time. The ten largest clones take up about 1.5% of the sample.

The donors were healthy, HIV-negative adults with no recently reported acute infections or vaccinations. Every donor was a Caucasian adult living in Nashville, Tennessee, USA. CD4+ T cells were enriched by magnetic negative selection, after which naive cells were positively selected on CD45RA and the negative fraction was taken as the memory subset. Blood was collected by leukapheresis, and PBMCs were isolated by Ficoll-Histopaque density gradient centrifugation and then cryopreserved in liquid nitrogen vapor phase. Purity and quantity of every magnetically sorted T cell population were checked by analytical flow cytometry. From each sorted fraction, genomic DNA was isolated and quantified by UV absorbance on a Nanodrop 2000c. Per the germline V gene, SGHDT is the CDR1 and YYEEEE is the CDR2. After removal of 4 bases from V and 4 bases from J, the junction retains 10 bases not matched to a gene. The CDR3 measures 16 amino acids from cysteine to phenylalanine. Kept here is only the CDR3 DNA, which spans 48 bases and is read in frame from base 1.

Turning to this clone: Its antigen target is currently unknown. No much larger clonotype is one base removed from it; base qualities were not supplied.

This sequence originates from a man aged 18 to 29 in good health. The chain links TRBV5-6 with TRBJ2-1; 8 bases in the middle match TRBD1. The sequenced material came from memory CD4+ T cells sorted from blood. The meaning of the sample's cell subset or site label: CD45RA-negative fraction. At the DNA level, the sequence is TGTGCCAGCAGCACGGACAGGGTCACCCTTTACAATGAGCAGTTCTTC. The encoded protein is CASSTDRVTLYNEQFF.